This is a list of T cell receptor beta chains from one sample in a study of blood T cell repertoires in COVID-19. TCRdb keeps only in-frame clones here, not all; method: immunoSEQ multiplex PCR. The sample shows 100,000 to 150,000 clones, roughly 79% of them seen only once. The sequenced sample consisted of peripheral blood. The source of these receptors is a human donor in a cohort sampled during active COVID-19. CDR3s include the opening cysteine and the closing phenylalanine or tryptophan. A D gene is named only where the DNA matches it firmly. Rows may omit the clone size; those that give it use once, few, many or a size class.

j_gene | d_gene | abundance | v_gene | CDR3aa | CDR3nt
TRBJ2-3 | TRBD1 | . | TRBV28 | CASSHPGGGTREEDTQYF | TGTGCCAGCAGCCATCCAGGGGGCGGGACCCGAGAGGAAGATACGCAGTATTTT
TRBJ2-1 | TRBD2 | . | TRBV11-2 | CASSWLAGGNSYNEQFF | TGTGCCAGCAGCTGGCTAGCGGGGGGGAACTCCTACAATGAGCAGTTCTTC
TRBJ1-6 | TRBD1 | . | TRBV6-6 | CASSPRGQPNSPLHF | TGTGCCAGCAGCCCAAGGGGACAGCCGAATTCACCCCTCCACTTT
TRBJ1-3 | . | . | TRBV25-1 | CASSESWGGATGNTIYF | TGTGCCAGCAGTGAATCGTGGGGGGGCGCAACTGGAAACACCATATATTTT
TRBJ2-5 | . | . | TRBV28 | CASSPGETQYF | TGTGCCAGCAGCCCGGGGGAGACCCAGTACTTC
TRBJ2-1 | . | . | TRBV7-2 | CASSLGPYDWDEQFF | TGTGCCAGCAGCTTAGGCCCCTACGACTGGGATGAGCAGTTCTTC
TRBJ2-3 | . | . | TRBV5-1 | CASSLGALDTQYF | TGCGCCAGCAGCTTGGGGGCCCTGGATACGCAGTATTTT
TRBJ2-1 | . | . | TRBV19 | CASSTTTDNEQFF | TGTGCCAGTAGTACGACGACAGACAATGAGCAGTTCTTC
TRBJ2-7 | . | . | TRBV18 | CASSPRSDEQYF | TGTGCCAGCTCACCCCGCTCGGACGAGCAGTACTTC
TRBJ2-7 | . | . | TRBV6-5 | CASSKLGNYEQYF | TGTGCCAGCAGTAAGCTCGGGAATTACGAGCAGTACTTC
TRBJ2-5 | . | . | TRBV20-1 | CSASLSETQYF | TGCAGTGCTAGTCTTTCGGAGACCCAGTACTTC
TRBJ1-1 | TRBD1 | few | TRBV4-3 | CASSQLGGGVNEAFF | TGCGCCAGCAGCCAACTCGGAGGGGGCGTCAATGAAGCTTTCTTT
TRBJ1-5 | . | once | TRBV19 | CASSIDAGGNQPQHF | TGTGCCAGTAGTATAGATGCAGGGGGCAATCAGCCCCAGCATTTT
TRBJ2-1 | TRBD2 | once | TRBV3-1/TRBV3-2 | CASNGGGHNEQFF | TGTGCCAGCAACGGCGGGGGTCACAATGAGCAGTTCTTC
TRBJ2-5 | . | . | TRBV29-1 | CSVADSPQETQYF | TGCAGCGTCGCGGACAGCCCCCAAGAGACCCAGTACTTC
TRBJ1-1 | TRBD1 | . | TRBV29-1 | CSVPRQGMTEAFF | TGCAGCGTTCCTCGACAGGGGATGACTGAAGCTTTCTTT
TRBJ2-2 | . | . | TRBV5-5 | CASSGQNTGELFF | TGTGCCAGCAGCGGGCAGAACACCGGGGAGCTGTTTTTT
TRBJ2-1 | TRBD2 | once | TRBV7-6 | CASSPTGGHYNEQFF | TGTGCCAGCAGCCCAACGGGAGGGCATTACAATGAGCAGTTCTTC
TRBJ2-1 | . | once | TRBV28 | CASSFRVSEQFF | TGTGCCAGCAGTTTCCGGGTGAGTGAGCAGTTCTTC